This record looks at one T cell receptor (beta chain) sequence and its context. The target antigen is unknown. TCRdb reprocessed the 5' RACE reads via MiXCR and lists one record per CDR3 protein. In the table there are just under 550,000 distinct CDR3 sequences, approximately 12% of which are singletons. These data come from a study of CD8 T cells in ankylosing spondylitis. Whole-study findings and limits: Peripheral blood samples showed relatively rare disease-linked clones, and these clones were CD8+. Both synovial fluid and blood in reactive arthritis had previously been reported to carry some motif variants. Significant enrichment of disease-linked clones was reported in matched ankylosing spondylitis synovial fluid. Ankylosing spondylitis blood appeared to be characterized by a TCR beta motif of 7 to 9 highly homologous variants.

V shed 5 bases and J shed 3 bases, with 14 bases lying between them. The V gene's germline CDR1 is LNHNV and CDR2 YYDKDF (reference sequence). The CDR3 spans 15 residues. Material: blood, either unsorted or a sorted T cell fraction (not recorded which). The V and J genes are TRBV15 and TRBJ2-1; maybe TRBD1 (6 bases). The receptor was derived from a male donor with ankylosing spondylitis. In DNA, the CDR3 is TGTGCCACCAGCGGATCAGGACAGTTCTACAATGAGCAGTTCTTC. It specifies CATSGSGQFYNEQFF.